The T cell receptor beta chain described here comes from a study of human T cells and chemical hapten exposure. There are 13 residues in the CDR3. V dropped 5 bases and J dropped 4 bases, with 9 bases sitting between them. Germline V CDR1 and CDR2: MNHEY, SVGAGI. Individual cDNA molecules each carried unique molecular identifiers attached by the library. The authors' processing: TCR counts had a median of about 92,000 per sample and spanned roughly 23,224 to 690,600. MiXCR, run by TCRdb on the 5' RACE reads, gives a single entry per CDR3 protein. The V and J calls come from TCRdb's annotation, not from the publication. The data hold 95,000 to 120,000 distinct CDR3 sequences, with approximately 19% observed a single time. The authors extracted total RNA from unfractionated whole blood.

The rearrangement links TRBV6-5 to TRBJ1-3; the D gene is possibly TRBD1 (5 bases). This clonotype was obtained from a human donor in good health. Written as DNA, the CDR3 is TGTGCCAGCAGTAACCGACAGGGAAACACCATATATTTT. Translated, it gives CASSNRQGNTIYF.